This T cell receptor beta chain was sequenced in a study of identical twins. Regarding the study as a whole: For zero-insertion analyses, partial confounding could come from invariant MAIT and iNKT cells. Weaker excess sharing between twins was seen in beta out-of-frame sequences.

This clonotype was recorded a few times. The antigen is unknown. TCRdb re-analysed the 5' RACE reads in MiXCR, keeping a single row per CDR3 protein. This sample has about 690,000 distinct CDR3 sequences, with 5.5% to 7.5% found just once. With 5 bases removed from V and 2 bases from J, the gap between germline ends came to 11 bases. The CDR3 spans 14 residues. Germline V CDR1 and CDR2: SGHDN, FVKESK. The TCR originated in a man between 18 and 29 years old in good health. Sample: naive T cells sorted from blood. V and J are TRBV14 and TRBJ2-3; TRBD2 might be the D (6 bases). The CDR3: CASSYGLSTDTQYF. In DNA, the CDR3 is TGTGCCAGCAGCTACGGACTATCCACAGATACGCAGTATTTT.